This T cell receptor (beta chain) stems from a study of early T cells in non-severe SARS-CoV-2 infection. Study as a whole: Sequencing was performed on bulk RNA from unsorted whole blood, leaving chains unpaired.

This clonotype came up a few times. Antigen unknown. cDNA molecules, individually, were tagged with unique molecular identifiers. TCRdb ran MiXCR on the 5' RACE reads and lists one entry per CDR3 protein. The sample shows around 89,000 distinct CDR3 sequences, roughly 14% of them seen only once. Study-wide findings and caveats: A preference for anti-spike CD8 responses marked VDJdb matching, which missed private and CD4 specificities.

This CDR3 is 14 amino acids long. J was trimmed by 1 base and V by 6 bases; bases with no gene match: 5. From germline, CDR1 is SNHLY and CDR2 FYNNEI. This TCR was recovered from an adult who was a healthcare worker with PCR-confirmed SARS-CoV-2 infection or an uninfected control (not recorded which). This chain links TRBV2 with TRBJ1-1; 7 bases map to TRBD1. Sequenced sample: whole blood. CDR3 amino acids: CASSQGVTNTEAFF. The CDR3 DNA reads TGTGCCAGCAGCCAGGGGGTTACGAACACTGAAGCTTTCTTT.